Presented here are 19 T cell receptor beta chains from one specimen sequenced in a study of Ad26.COV2.S vaccination and SARS-CoV-2 variants. TCRdb keeps only in-frame clones here, not all; method: immunoSEQ multiplex PCR. This table holds about 350,000 clones, approximately 90% found once. The material sequenced was peripheral blood, taken after recovery from COVID-19. Receptors were obtained from a human donor who had recovered from COVID-19.

This rearrangement joins TRBV10-1 to TRBJ2-3; 7 bases line up with TRBD1. This CDR3 spans 15 amino acids. V shed 3 bases, J shed 1 base, and the junction held 4 bases outside the gene matches. Germline V gene data show CDR1 as WNHNN and CDR2 as SYGVQD (reference sequence). Here the CDR3 DNA reads TGCGCCAGCAGTGAAGGGACAGCAGGCACAGATACGCAGTATTTT. Translating gives CASSEGTAGTDTQYF.

The gene calls are TRBV6-5 and TRBJ1-1, with a possible D match to TRBD1 (5 bases). V was cut by 0 bases and J by 3 bases, with 8 bases left in between. This CDR3 comprises 14 residues. The germline V gene has CDR1 MNHEY and CDR2 SVGAGI. CDR3 nucleotides: TGTGCCAGCAGTTACTCGATAGGGGACACTGAAGCTTTCTTT. As protein: CASSYSIGDTEAFF.

The V gene is TRBV5-1, the J gene TRBJ1-1; 8 nucleotides agree with TRBD1. The CDR3 loop spans 14 amino acids. Trimming took 3 bases from V and 3 from J; bases not matched to a gene: 4. Per the germline V gene, CDR1 is SGHRS and CDR2 is YFSETQ. DNA of the CDR3: TGCGCCAGCAGCTCCGGACAGGGATACACTGAAGCTTTCTTT. Encoded protein: CASSSGQGYTEAFF.

This sequence joins TRBV11-2 and TRBJ2-7, with 8 bases that match TRBD1. The trim removed 2 bases at V and 6 bases at J, leaving 9 bases unmatched. The CDR3 extends over 15 amino acids. The germline gives CDR1 SGHAT, CDR2 FQNNGV. CDR3 residues: CASSLNRGRRGEQYF. The DNA for the CDR3 is TGTGCCAGCAGCTTAAACAGGGGGAGAAGAGGCGAGCAGTACTTC.

This chain connects TRBV9 to TRBJ1-2; weak D call: TRBD1 (6 bases). The V gene's germline CDR1 is SGDLS and CDR2 YYNGEE. The CDR3 is 14 residues long. The V end was cut by 0 bases, the J end by 7 bases, with 13 bases between. The CDR3 is CASSVAGGGPGYTF. As DNA, the CDR3 is TGTGCCAGCAGCGTAGCGGGTGGGGGGCCTGGCTACACCTTC.

This chain connects TRBV19 to TRBJ2-7, with 8 bases fitting TRBD1. V shed 5 bases and J 3 bases; nucleotides not matched to a gene: 6. Germline-derived CDR1 and CDR2 are LNHDA and SQIVND (reference sequence). This CDR3 is built from 14 residues. CDR3 residues: CASSRTGTGYEQYF. The CDR3 nucleotides read TGTGCCAGTAGTCGGACCGGGACAGGCTACGAGCAGTACTTC.

The J gene is TRBJ2-1, the V gene TRBV3-1 (or the pseudogene TRBV3-2); D gene unclear. Germline CDR1 is LGHDT and CDR2 is YNNKEL (reference sequence). V gave up 1 base and J gave up 3 bases, with 10 bases separating them. CDR3 length: 15 amino acids. The CDR3 reads CASSQVSERYNEQFF. The CDR3 DNA follows: TGTGCCAGCAGCCAAGTGTCCGAACGCTACAATGAGCAGTTCTTC.

The V call is TRBV3-1 (or the pseudogene TRBV3-2), the J call TRBJ1-1; tentatively, D is TRBD1 (6 bases). Germline V CDR1 and CDR2: LGHDT, YNNKEL (reference sequence). Trimming removed 7 bases at V and 4 bases at J, with 16 bases between. The CDR3 has 14 amino acids. In DNA, the CDR3 is TGTGCCAGCATCAACAGGGATGGGCGCACTGAAGCTTTCTTT. This codes for CASINRDGRTEAFF.

The V gene is TRBV5-6, the J gene TRBJ2-6; no definite D call. Trimming pared 0 bases from V and 0 bases from J, leaving 1 base between. The germline gives CDR1 SGHDT, CDR2 YYEEEE. This CDR3 contains 14 residues. CDR3 residues: CASSLGSGANVLTF. CDR3 in DNA: TGTGCCAGCAGCTTGGGCTCTGGGGCCAACGTCCTGACTTTC.

The chain recombines TRBV27 with TRBJ1-1, with D hard to call. V shed 5 bases and J shed 6 bases, with 10 bases lying between them. The CDR3 extends over 12 amino acids. Germline V lookup: CDR1 MNHEY, CDR2 SMNVEV (reference sequence). The CDR3 nucleotides are TGTGCCAGCAGTCACGCCGGGGCTGAAGCTTTCTTT. Translated: CASSHAGAEAFF.

Regarding this clone: Distinct nucleotide sequences in the sample also encode this CDR3. This chain uses TRBV7-9 with TRBJ2-7, with D unclear. V gave up 2 bases and J gave up 4 bases, with 6 bases separating them. Germline CDR1 is SEHNR and CDR2 is FQNEAQ (reference sequence). CDR3 size: 12 residues. The CDR3: CASSLNRYEQYF. The CDR3 DNA sequence: TGTGCCAGCAGCTTAAACCGTTACGAGCAGTACTTC. The full variable domain, rest sourced from reference TRBV7-9 and TRBJ2-7, is DTGVSQNPRHKITKRGQNVTFRCDPISEHNRLYWYRQTLGQGPEFLTYFQNEAQLEKSRLLSDRFSAERPKGSFSTLEIQRTEQGDSAMYLCASSLNRYEQYFGPGTRLTVT.

J is TRBJ2-7 and V is TRBV29-1; D tentatively reads TRBD1 or TRBD2 (5 bases each). The germline V gene has CDR1 SQVTM and CDR2 ANQGSEA. Trimming removed 4 bases from V and 3 bases from J, with 13 bases in between. This CDR3 region has 13 residues. This CDR3 is CSVGDRLDYEQYF. The CDR3 bases are TGCAGCGTTGGGGACCGACTCGACTACGAGCAGTACTTC.

V gene TRBV20-1 combines with J gene TRBJ2-7; possibly TRBD1 for D (6 bases). Germline V lookup: CDR1 DFQATT, CDR2 SNEGSKA (reference sequence). The CDR3 sequence is 11 residues long. This CDR3 reads CKIRGTYEQYF. CDR3 DNA: TGCAAAATCAGGGGTACCTACGAGCAGTACTTC.

The chain combines TRBV18 with TRBJ1-5, with unresolved D. This CDR3 has 15 residues. V was shortened by 6 bases and J by 2 bases, with 14 bases between the two germline ends. Germline CDR1 and CDR2: KGHSH and LQKENI. CDR3: CASSLGMDRNQPQHF. CDR3 nucleotides: TGTGCCAGCTCCCTTGGAATGGATCGCAATCAGCCCCAGCATTTT.

V is TRBV6-5 and J is TRBJ1-2, with a possible D match to TRBD1 (6 bases). The CDR3 length is 15 residues. CDR1 and CDR2 (germline): MNHEY, SVGAGI. Trimming shortened V by 6 bases and J by 7 bases, and 21 bases separated the two germline ends. The CDR3 DNA follows: TGTGCCAGCAGCCTCCTTGGGGCTGGGGGCGCTGGCTACACCTTC. Residues: CASSLLGAGGAGYTF.

Turning to this clone: The same CDR3 is also encoded by other DNA sequences in this sample. This sequence joins TRBV6-2 or TRBV6-3 and TRBJ2-1; D ambiguous. Germline loops: CDR1 MNHEY, CDR2 SVGEGT. The CDR3 spans 13 residues. V was cut by 3 bases and J by 2 bases, with 5 bases left in between. CDR3 in DNA: TGTGCCAGCAGTTATTCTACCTACAATGAGCAGTTCTTC. It specifies CASSYSTYNEQFF.

A remark on this clone: This same CDR3 is encoded by further DNA sequences in the sample. The rearrangement links TRBV29-1 to TRBJ2-7; TRBD1 might be the D (5 bases). Trimming shortened V by 4 bases and J by 3 bases, and 10 bases separated the two germline ends. Germline CDR1 reads SQVTM; CDR2 reads ANQGSEA. CDR3 length: 12 residues. CDR3: CSVGQGNYEQYF. DNA of the CDR3: TGCAGCGTTGGGCAGGGCAACTACGAGCAGTACTTC.

The V call is TRBV3-1 (or the pseudogene TRBV3-2), the J call TRBJ1-4; no clear D. V lost 4 bases and J lost 0, with 9 bases in between. CDR3 length: 15 residues. Germline loops: CDR1 LGHDT, CDR2 YNNKEL (reference sequence). CDR3 sequence: CASSPTTATNEKLFF. The CDR3 region has the DNA TGTGCCAGCAGCCCGACGACGGCAACTAATGAAAAACTGTTTTTT.

The chain uses TRBV27 and TRBJ2-6; D gene uncertain. The germline V and J ends were trimmed by 1 base and 1 base, with 2 bases remaining between them. The CDR3 consists of 14 residues. CDR1 is MNHEY and CDR2 is SMNVEV in the germline V gene (reference sequence). CDR3 nucleotide sequence: TGTGCCAGCAGTTTATATTCTGGGGCCAACGTCCTGACTTTC. Translated: CASSLYSGANVLTF.